Listed below are T cell receptor beta chains from one sample, sequenced in a study of cytomegalovirus exposure and HLA in healthy donors. TCRdb's copy holds only in-frame clones and misses some; the assay was immunoSEQ multiplex PCR. The repertoire holds approximately 170,000 clones, with around 78% as singletons. Sequencing used PBMCs. These TCRs come from a female donor in good health and CMV-seronegative. The conserved cysteine and the conserved F or W are not part of the CDR3 here.

TRBJ2-4	TRBV19	ASRALNIQY
TRBJ1-2	TRBV30	ACRRGYGYT
TRBJ1-4	TRBV23-1	ASRRGTGSEKLF
TRBJ1-1	TRBV6-5	ASSYSFTGGAEAF
TRBJ1-1	TRBV4-1	ASSRGLIRTGGTEAF
TRBJ2-2	TRBV9	ASSVQVNTGELF
TRBJ1-2	TRBV28	ASSFSTGGNYGYT
TRBJ1-2	TRBV5-5	ASSLMARDSSFSNYGYT
TRBJ2-3	TRBV4-1	ASSQGGYTDTQY
TRBJ2-1	TRBV2	ARGLAGGNEQF
TRBJ2-1	TRBV7-6	ASSSWTSGGYNEQF
TRBJ1-1	TRBV2	ASSAGQQTSEAF
TRBJ2-7	TRBV7-9	ATSAVEPGQKYEQY
TRBJ2-7	TRBV19	ASSFGTGGDYEQY